This passage covers 30 T cell receptor beta chains from one sample sequenced in a study of shared clonotypes between healthy human individuals. Sequencing was performed with immunoSEQ multiplex PCR; in TCRdb, only in-frame clones are kept and a portion is missing. The table records approximately 640,000 clones, about two thirds of them present only once. The sample taken for sequencing was memory CD4+ T cells sorted from blood. Noted subset: CD45RA-negative fraction. These receptors were collected from a woman in her thirties in good health.

This clone was counted between two and nine times. The chain carries TRBV7-8 and TRBJ2-7, with D perhaps matching TRBD1 (6 bases). From germline, CDR1 is SGHVS and CDR2 FQNEAQ. The V end was cut by 2 bases, the J end by 7 bases, with 18 bases between. There are 15 residues in the CDR3. CDR3 loop: CASSLIGQGLSEQYF. The CDR3 nucleotides are TGTGCCAGCAGCTTAATAGGGCAGGGGCTGAGTGAGCAGTACTTC.

The chain links TRBV11-2 to TRBJ2-7; TRBD2 matches at 14 bases. The ends lost 4 bases at V and 4 bases at J; junction bases unmatched: 6. CDR1 and CDR2 from the germline V gene are SGHAT and FQNNGV. The CDR3 totals 16 residues. The CDR3 nucleotides read TGTGCCAGCAGCTCCGGGACTAGCGGGAGATGGTACGAGCAGTACTTC. Amino acids: CASSSGTSGRWYEQYF.

CDR3 region: CASSMGREYQETQYF. The CDR3, as DNA: TGTGCCAGTAGTATGGGGCGGGAGTACCAAGAGACCCAGTACTTC. This chain links TRBV19 with TRBJ2-5, with 7 nucleotides matching TRBD2. CDR1 is LNHDA, CDR2 SQIVND, per germline (reference sequence). Losses at the gene ends were 3 bases for V and 0 bases for J; bases not matched to a gene: 4. The CDR3 has 15 amino acids.

The chain combines TRBV6-1 with TRBJ1-4; 8 bases are a match to TRBD1. V shed 3 bases, J shed 7 bases, and the junction held 4 bases outside the gene matches. This CDR3 region has 14 residues. Germline loops: CDR1 MNHNS, CDR2 SASEGT. The CDR3 sequence: CASSDRTGTEKLFF. CDR3 nucleotide sequence: TGTGCCAGCAGTGACCGGACAGGGACTGAAAAACTGTTTTTT.

V is TRBV7-8 and J is TRBJ2-2; TRBD2 aligns across 14 bases. Germline V lookup: CDR1 SGHVS, CDR2 FQNEAQ. V dropped 5 bases and J dropped 1; count of bases not matched to a gene: 6. The CDR3 sequence is 18 residues long. CDR3 DNA sequence: TGTGCCAGCAGCCCAGTGACTAGCGGGAGGGTGAACACCGGGGAGCTGTTTTTT. Protein: CASSPVTSGRVNTGELFF.

The chain has TRBV7-9 and TRBJ2-3; possible D gene TRBD2, 7 bases. The CDR3 has 17 amino acids. Germline CDR1 is SEHNR and CDR2 is FQNEAQ (reference sequence). V was pared by 3 bases and J by 2 bases, with 18 bases between. The CDR3 sequence is CASSFPPWRGPTDTQYF. CDR3 nucleotides: TGTGCCAGCAGCTTCCCACCCTGGCGGGGGCCCACAGATACGCAGTATTTT. The complete variable domain, with remaining parts taken from reference TRBV7-9 and TRBJ2-3, reads DTGVSQNPRHKITKRGQNVTFRCDPISEHNRLYWYRQTLGQGPEFLTYFQNEAQLEKSRLLSDRFSAERPKGSFSTLEIQRTEQGDSAMYLCASSFPPWRGPTDTQYFGPGTRLTVL.

The V and J genes are TRBV4-2 and TRBJ2-7; D is unresolved. The CDR3 loop spans 15 amino acids. V gave up 1 base and J gave up 2 bases, with 12 bases separating them. CDR1 LGHNA and CDR2 YNFKEQ come from the germline V gene. CDR3 nucleotide sequence: TGTGCCAGCAGCCAAGGTGGGCCCGGAGCCTACGAGCAGTACTTC. Translated, it gives CASSQGGPGAYEQYF.

This clone appeared once. The chain has TRBV25-1 and TRBJ2-3, with D perhaps TRBD1 or TRBD2 (5 bases each). V dropped 4 bases and J dropped 0 bases, with 11 bases sitting between them. The CDR3 has 15 amino acids. The V gene's germline CDR1 is MGHDK and CDR2 SYGVNS. CDR3 residues: CASSGRQGSTDTQYF. DNA of the CDR3: TGTGCCAGCAGTGGGAGGCAGGGTAGCACAGATACGCAGTATTTT.

This clone was found once. This sequence joins TRBV6-4 and TRBJ2-6; D tentatively fits TRBD1 or TRBD2 (5 bases each). The CDR3 loop spans 15 amino acids. Trimming removed 5 bases at V and 3 bases at J, with 11 bases between. The germline V gene has CDR1 MRHNA and CDR2 SNTAGT. CDR3 amino acids: CASSYWGSGANVLTF. DNA of the CDR3: TGTGCCAGCAGTTACTGGGGGAGTGGGGCCAACGTCCTGACTTTC.

The rearrangement links TRBV7-2 to TRBJ2-1, with TRBD2 matching over 8 bases. Germline lookup yields CDR1 SGHTA and CDR2 FQGNSA. J was trimmed by 12 bases and V by 4 bases; bases with no gene match: 14. The CDR3 spans 15 residues. The CDR3 here is CASSSTSALFRPQFF. The CDR3 bases are TGTGCCAGCAGCTCGACTAGCGCCCTTTTTCGGCCGCAGTTCTTC.

Many counts were recorded for this clone. This chain joins TRBV10-3 and TRBJ1-1, with D perhaps matching TRBD1 (5 bases). The V end lost 6 bases, the J end lost 1 base, and 15 bases lay between the germline ends. The CDR3 sequence is 15 residues long. Germline CDR1 and CDR2: ENHRY and SYGVKD. CDR3: CAISKAGTTNTEAFF. As DNA, the CDR3 is TGTGCCATCAGCAAGGCAGGGACTACGAACACTGAAGCTTTCTTT.

This clone was counted once. This chain joins TRBV6-1 and TRBJ2-7; 10 bases are a match to TRBD1. J lost 3 bases, V lost 5 bases, and 4 bases had no gene match. Germline V CDR1 and CDR2: MNHNS, SASEGT. This CDR3 has 14 amino acids. The CDR3 nucleotides read TGTGCCAGCAGTTTCGGGACAGGGGACTACGAGCAGTACTTC. Its protein is CASSFGTGDYEQYF.

The chain recombines TRBV11-2 with TRBJ2-7; 10 nucleotides line up with TRBD2. The ends lost 2 bases at V and 6 bases at J; junction bases unmatched: 7. Germline CDR1 and CDR2: SGHAT and FQNNGV. There are 15 residues in the CDR3. This CDR3 reads CASSLSLAGVGEQYF. CDR3 nucleotides: TGTGCCAGCAGCTTATCTCTAGCGGGAGTGGGCGAGCAGTACTTC.

The chain uses TRBV5-1 and TRBJ2-2; D is ambiguous. The V gene lost 1 base and the J gene lost 7 bases, with 2 bases spanning the gap. There are 11 residues in the CDR3. Germline V gene data show CDR1 as SGHRS and CDR2 as YFSETQ. CDR3 in DNA: TGCGCCAGCAGCTTGTACGGGGAGCTGTTTTTT. Amino acids: CASSLYGELFF. Full variable domain (remainder filled in from reference TRBV5-1 and TRBJ2-2): KAGVTQTPRYLIKTRGQQVTLSCSPISGHRSVSWYQQTPGQGLQFLFEYFSETQRNKGNFPGRFSGRQFSNSRSEMNVSTLELGDSALYLCASSLYGELFFGEGSRLTVL.

This clone was observed a handful of times. The V and J genes are TRBV4-2 and TRBJ1-2, with 8 bases lining up with TRBD1. The trim removed 1 base at V and 5 bases at J, leaving 9 bases unmatched. CDR3 length: 16 amino acids. CDR1 is LGHNA, CDR2 YNFKEQ, per germline. The DNA for the CDR3 is TGTGCCAGCAGCCAAGGACAGGGACAGGCACATTATGGCTACACCTTC. Translating it yields CASSQGQGQAHYGYTF.

The V call is TRBV4-2, the J call TRBJ2-5; TRBD2 aligns across 7 bases. J was trimmed by 0 bases and V by 6 bases; bases with no gene match: 10. The length of the CDR3 is 16 residues. The germline V gene has CDR1 LGHNA and CDR2 YNFKEQ. The CDR3 protein is CASSEGRGAYQETQYF. CDR3 bases: TGTGCCAGCAGTGAGGGGAGGGGAGCGTACCAAGAGACCCAGTACTTC.

The chain combines TRBV9 with TRBJ2-6, with D maybe TRBD1 (7 bases). Germline V CDR1 and CDR2: SGDLS, YYNGEE. This CDR3 has 16 amino acids. V lost 6 bases to trimming and J lost 0 bases, with 13 bases between them. The CDR3 coding sequence is TGTGCCAGCAAAGGGGGCGGGGCCTCTGGGGCCAACGTCCTGACTTTC. It translates to CASKGGGASGANVLTF.

This clone was recorded many times. The chain employs TRBV9 and TRBJ2-2; 9 bases align to TRBD1. This CDR3 region has 14 residues. Germline-derived CDR1 and CDR2 are SGDLS and YYNGEE. With V trimmed by 3 bases and J by 6 bases, 3 bases remained unmatched. The CDR3 loop is CASSGTGVAGELFF. CDR3 DNA: TGTGCCAGCAGCGGGACAGGGGTTGCCGGGGAGCTGTTTTTT.

The V gene is TRBV6-8, the J gene TRBJ2-7; TRBD1 matches at 12 bases. J gave up 9 bases and V 4 bases, and 13 bases lay outside the gene matches. Germline V gene lookup returns CDR1 MNHGY and CDR2 SAAAGT. The CDR3 covers 16 residues. CDR3 region: CASSFGGEGQGAAQYF. The CDR3 coding sequence is TGTGCCAGCAGTTTTGGAGGGGAGGGACAGGGGGCCGCGCAGTACTTC.

The table lists this clone with a few counts. The chain uses TRBV5-1 and TRBJ2-2; 8 bases align to TRBD2. The CDR3 sequence is 11 residues long. V trimming: 3 bases; J trimming: 13 bases; junction bases outside the gene matches: 2. From germline, CDR1 is SGHRS and CDR2 YFSETQ. DNA of the CDR3: TGCGCCAGCAGCTCGACTAGCGTGCTGTTTTTT. Residues: CASSSTSVLFF.

The V and J genes are TRBV19 and TRBJ1-4; D is ambiguous. Germline CDR1 is LNHDA and CDR2 is SQIVND (reference sequence). Trimming left V 7 bases short and J 0 bases short, with 12 bases between. CDR3 length: 15 residues. The chain's CDR3 is CASTHQIATNEKLFF. CDR3 nucleotides: TGTGCCAGTACCCACCAGATTGCAACTAATGAAAAACTGTTTTTT.

The genes are TRBV9 and TRBJ2-5; D may be TRBD1 (6 bases). The J call may not be correct, given that the DNA end is closer to TRBJ2-7. The CDR3 has 12 amino acids. The V gene's germline CDR1 is SGDLS and CDR2 YYNGEE. CDR3 amino acids: CASSVEGDEQYF. The DNA of the CDR3 is TGTGCCAGCAGCGTAGAGGGGGACGAGCAGTACTTC.

The chain recombines TRBV12-5 with TRBJ2-7; 9 bases align to TRBD1. V was clipped by 1 base and J by 4 bases; unmatched bases: 14. The germline V gene has CDR1 LGHNT and CDR2 FRNRAP. The CDR3 extends over 18 amino acids. The CDR3 nucleotides are TGTGCTAGTGGTTTGGCTGCAGGGACCGGGACAGGGCCTTACGAGCAGTACTTC. It translates to CASGLAAGTGTGPYEQYF.

This clone occurred once. The chain links TRBV18 to TRBJ2-7; 7 nucleotides match TRBD1. The length of the CDR3 is 16 residues. In germline, CDR1 is KGHSH, CDR2 LQKENI. The V and J ends lost 0 bases and 5 bases, in that order; junction bases with no gene match: 10. CDR3 loop: CASSPPRKGAGHEQYF. As DNA, the CDR3 is TGTGCCAGCTCACCACCCCGAAAGGGGGCCGGGCACGAGCAGTACTTC.

This sequence joins TRBV19 and TRBJ2-5; D might be TRBD1 or TRBD2, each matching 6 bases. In germline, CDR1 is LNHDA, CDR2 SQIVND (reference sequence). V was clipped by 1 base and J by 2 bases, with 14 bases between them. The CDR3 contains 16 residues. The CDR3 reads CASSIGRRRGQETQYF. CDR3 nucleotides: TGTGCCAGTAGTATAGGACGGCGGAGGGGGCAAGAGACCCAGTACTTC.

This chain joins TRBV29-1 and TRBJ2-7; a weak D match, TRBD2 (7 bases). The length of the CDR3 is 14 residues. The germline CDR1 and CDR2 sequences are SQVTM and ANQGSEA. Trimming pared 5 bases from V and 1 base from J, leaving 15 bases between. The CDR3 DNA sequence: TGCAGCGTTAGGATAGGGGGACTATCCTACGAGCAGTACTTC. Its translation: CSVRIGGLSYEQYF.

The chain carries TRBV10-3 and TRBJ1-2; 9 positions match TRBD1. The length of the CDR3 is 13 residues. J was trimmed by 12 bases and V by 4 bases; bases with no gene match: 9. Germline V gene sequence: CDR1 ENHRY, CDR2 SYGVKD. CDR3 amino acids: CAISGTPQGADTF. In DNA, the CDR3 is TGTGCCATCAGTGGGACCCCACAGGGGGCGGACACCTTC.

The table lists this clone with a few counts. The chain uses TRBV19 and TRBJ2-7, with 7 bases identical to TRBD2. The CDR3 totals 15 residues. The germline gives CDR1 LNHDA, CDR2 SQIVND (reference sequence). V lost 5 bases to trimming and J lost 3 bases; unmatched junction nucleotides: 10. The CDR3 here is CASSDSVTGGYEQYF. The CDR3 DNA sequence: TGTGCCAGTAGTGACAGTGTGACGGGAGGCTACGAGCAGTACTTC.

The gene calls are TRBV5-1 and TRBJ1-2; TRBD1 is a possible D gene (5 bases). Germline CDR1 SGHRS, CDR2 YFSETQ. Trimming pared 2 bases from V and 2 bases from J, leaving 10 bases between. This CDR3 is 14 amino acids long. The CDR3 protein is CASSLGDRNYGYTF. CDR3 sequence (DNA): TGCGCCAGCAGCTTAGGTGACAGAAACTATGGCTACACCTTC.

The CDR3 here is CSARRPDTQYF. The CDR3 DNA is TGCAGTGCTAGAAGACCAGATACGCAGTATTTT. This rearrangement joins TRBV20-1 to TRBJ2-3, with D unclear. V shed 2 bases and J shed 4 bases, with 4 bases lying between them. From germline, CDR1 is DFQATT and CDR2 SNEGSKA (reference sequence). The length of the CDR3 is 11 residues.